A single sample is the source of the 19 T cell receptor beta chains below, sequenced in a study of blood T cell repertoires in COVID-19. The table came from immunoSEQ multiplex PCR; TCRdb's copy has only in-frame clones and leaves some out. Among over 300,000 clones listed, about 85% were seen once. The sequenced material came from PBMCs or T cells enriched from blood (not recorded which). These receptors came from a woman aged 25 to 39 who had recovered from COVID-19.

V and J are TRBV24-1 and TRBJ2-3, with 7 bases fitting TRBD1. CDR3 size: 15 residues. Germline V gene data show CDR1 as KGHDR and CDR2 as SFDVKD. V shed 3 bases and J 1 base; nucleotides not matched to a gene: 3. This CDR3 reads CATSDGQGGTDTQYF. The DNA of the CDR3 is TGTGCCACCAGTGATGGGCAGGGGGGCACAGATACGCAGTATTTT.

This sequence joins TRBV18 and TRBJ1-4; 7 bases line up with TRBD1. CDR1 is KGHSH and CDR2 is LQKENI in the germline V gene. V gave up 4 bases and J gave up 10 bases; unmatched junction bases: 6. The CDR3 is 13 amino acids. CDR3 amino acids: CASSQGARAKLFF. The CDR3 nucleotides read TGTGCCAGCTCACAGGGGGCGCGGGCAAAACTGTTTTTT.

The chain carries TRBV9 and TRBJ2-3; 9 nucleotides match TRBD2. The CDR3 consists of 17 residues. Germline CDR1 reads SGDLS; CDR2 reads YYNGEE. J was trimmed by 1 base and V by 0 bases; bases with no gene match: 6. The CDR3 sequence is CASSVVPASGGTDTQYF. Here the CDR3 DNA reads TGTGCCAGCAGCGTAGTCCCGGCTAGCGGGGGCACAGATACGCAGTATTTT.

The chain employs TRBV6-2 or TRBV6-3 and TRBJ1-4; TRBD1 matches 9 bases. CDR3 size: 15 residues. The V segment lost 3 bases and the J segment 7 bases; nucleotides outside the gene matches: 6. The V gene's germline CDR1 is MNHEY and CDR2 SVGEGT. CDR3 sequence: CASSYWNRGREKLFF. The CDR3 DNA follows: TGTGCCAGCAGTTATTGGAACAGGGGGCGTGAAAAACTGTTTTTT.

The CDR3 DNA is TGTGCCAGCAGCCACACCACGGGGTACGAGCAGTACTTC. As protein: CASSHTTGYEQYF. The chain is built from TRBV7-9 and TRBJ2-7; D is possibly TRBD2 (5 bases). This CDR3 region has 13 residues. The V end lost 5 bases, the J end lost 4 bases, and 12 bases lay between the germline ends. The germline gives CDR1 SEHNR, CDR2 FQNEAQ (reference sequence).

V and J are TRBV2 and TRBJ1-5; D might be TRBD1 (5 bases). The V and J ends lost 8 bases and 0 bases respectively, with 11 bases between them. The CDR3 has 14 residues. Per the germline V gene, CDR1 is SNHLY and CDR2 is FYNNEI. CDR3 DNA sequence: TGTGCCAGCCTGGACACAAATAGCAATCAGCCCCAGCATTTT. It translates to CASLDTNSNQPQHF.

The V call is TRBV10-3, the J call TRBJ1-5; D is unresolved. Germline V gene sequence: CDR1 ENHRY, CDR2 SYGVKD. V shed 10 bases and J shed 4 bases, with 11 bases lying between them. There are 12 residues in the CDR3. Here the CDR3 DNA reads TGTGCCACTTCTTCGAGTAATCAGCCCCAGCATTTT. Translating it yields CATSSSNQPQHF.

A few counts support this clone. This chain connects TRBV3-1 (or the pseudogene TRBV3-2) to TRBJ1-2; D gene ambiguous. Germline V gene data show CDR1 as LGHDT and CDR2 as YNNKEL (reference sequence). CDR3 length: 15 amino acids. Trimming took 4 bases from V and 4 from J, leaving 16 bases between them. This CDR3 is CASSPVASWSYGYTF. CDR3 coding DNA: TGTGCCAGCAGCCCTGTGGCCTCCTGGAGCTATGGCTACACCTTC.

This clone was seen a few times. At one boundary the junction diverges from the germline segment, which might be a read error. V is TRBV7-9 and J is TRBJ1-2; 8 bases line up with TRBD1. Looked up from germline, CDR1 is SEHNR and CDR2 is FQNEAQ (reference sequence). The CDR3 extends over 13 amino acids. This CDR3 is CASTLGQGDGYTF. As DNA, the CDR3 is TGTGCCAGCACCTTAGGACAGGGTGACGGCTACACCTTC.

This clone was seen a handful of times. The chain joins TRBV3-1 (or the pseudogene TRBV3-2) to TRBJ1-2; no firm D call. CDR1 and CDR2 from the germline V gene are LGHDT and YNNKEL (reference sequence). This CDR3 region has 11 residues. Deletions cut 0 bases from V and 6 bases from J, with 2 bases between. The CDR3 loop reads CASSQDNGYTF. Written as DNA, the CDR3 is TGTGCCAGCAGCCAAGATAATGGCTACACCTTC.

The genes are TRBV6-2 or TRBV6-3 and TRBJ1-5; 9 nucleotides align to TRBD1. V was clipped by 4 bases and J by 11 bases; unmatched bases: 24. Germline CDR1 is MNHEY and CDR2 is SVGEGT. This CDR3 is 19 amino acids long. The CDR3 nucleotides are TGTGCCAGCAGTTCTACAACCCCGGACAGGGGCCGAGACCCGGGAGCCCAGCATTTT. Encoded protein: CASSSTTPDRGRDPGAQHF.

The CDR3 DNA sequence: TGTGCTAGTGGCCAGGGACAGATCTATGGCTACACCTTC. Its protein is CASGQGQIYGYTF. The rearrangement links TRBV12-5 to TRBJ1-2; 7 nucleotides agree with TRBD1. The CDR3 is 13 residues long. V dropped 6 bases and J dropped 4; count of bases not matched to a gene: 5. Germline V gives CDR1 LGHNT, CDR2 FRNRAP.

The chain employs TRBV5-1 and TRBJ1-4; D is undetermined. The CDR3 loop spans 14 amino acids. CDR1 is SGHRS, CDR2 YFSETQ, per germline. V lost 0 bases and J 5 bases, leaving 8 bases between the germline ends. The CDR3 here is CASSLGQENEKLFF. CDR3 DNA sequence: TGCGCCAGCAGCTTGGGGCAGGAAAATGAAAAACTGTTTTTT. The full variable domain, rest sourced from reference TRBV5-1 and TRBJ1-4, is KAGVTQTPRYLIKTRGQQVTLSCSPISGHRSVSWYQQTPGQGLQFLFEYFSETQRNKGNFPGRFSGRQFSNSRSEMNVSTLELGDSALYLCASSLGQENEKLFFGSGTQLSVL.

V gene TRBV27 combines with J gene TRBJ2-7; possible D gene TRBD2, 5 bases. V was trimmed by 5 bases and J by 3 bases, leaving 17 bases between them. Germline CDR1 MNHEY, CDR2 SMNVEV (reference sequence). The CDR3 extends over 15 amino acids. The CDR3 DNA reads as TGTGCCAGCAGTCTCGCCCCGGGGAAGGTCTACGAGCAGTACTTC. Its translation: CASSLAPGKVYEQYF.

This chain connects TRBV2 to TRBJ1-2; D may be TRBD1 (5 bases). Trimming left V 7 bases short and J 3 bases short, with 15 bases between. The germline V gene has CDR1 SNHLY and CDR2 FYNNEI. The CDR3 has 14 amino acids. CDR3 sequence: CASTMNRNDYGYTF. The CDR3 DNA follows: TGTGCCAGCACCATGAACAGGAACGACTATGGCTACACCTTC.

This clone was counted a single time. The chain joins TRBV6-2 or TRBV6-3 to TRBJ1-2; tentative D call: TRBD1 (5 bases). The CDR3 length is 15 residues. Germline V CDR1 and CDR2: MNHEY, SVGEGT. Trimming left V 2 bases short and J 4 bases short, with 14 bases between. CDR3 bases: TGTGCCAGCAGTTACCCGCAGGGAGGGAGCTATGGCTACACCTTC. Its protein is CASSYPQGGSYGYTF.

The rearrangement links TRBV7-2 to TRBJ1-6; no reliable D call. Trimming left V 5 bases short and J 9 bases short, with 17 bases between. In germline, CDR1 is SGHTA, CDR2 FQGNSA. The CDR3 totals 15 residues. The CDR3 is CASSLAGSKGSPLHF. CDR3 DNA: TGTGCCAGCAGCCTTGCGGGAAGTAAGGGTTCACCCCTCCACTTT. The variable domain in full, completed from reference TRBV7-2 and TRBJ1-6, reads GAGVSQSPSNKVTEKGKDVELRCDPISGHTALYWYRQSLGQGLEFLIYFQGNSAPDKSGLPSDRFSAERTGGSVSTLTIQRTQQEDSAVYLCASSLAGSKGSPLHFGNGTRLTVT.

Here the CDR3 reads CASSIEWGRQDTGELFF. For the CDR3, the DNA is TGTGCCAGTAGTATAGAGTGGGGGAGGCAAGACACCGGGGAGCTGTTTTTT. V and J are TRBV19 and TRBJ2-2, with D possibly matching TRBD2 (6 bases). From germline, CDR1 is LNHDA and CDR2 SQIVND (reference sequence). The length of the CDR3 is 17 residues. V lost 0 bases and J 3 bases, leaving 14 bases between the germline ends. The entire variable domain, with the rest obtained from reference TRBV19 and TRBJ2-2, is as follows: DGGITQSPKYLFRKEGQNVTLSCEQNLNHDAMYWYRQDPGQGLRLIYYSQIVNDFQKGDIAEGYSVSREKKESFPLTVTSAQKNPTAFYLCASSIEWGRQDTGELFFGEGSRLTVL.

The J gene is TRBJ2-5, the V gene TRBV9; 7 positions agree with TRBD2. J gave up 5 bases and V 5 bases, and 12 bases lay outside the gene matches. Per the germline V gene, CDR1 is SGDLS and CDR2 is YYNGEE. This CDR3 comprises 15 residues. DNA for the CDR3: TGTGCCAGCAGTCCACGGGGGGTGCTGGAGGAGACCCAGTACTTC. The encoded protein is CASSPRGVLEETQYF.